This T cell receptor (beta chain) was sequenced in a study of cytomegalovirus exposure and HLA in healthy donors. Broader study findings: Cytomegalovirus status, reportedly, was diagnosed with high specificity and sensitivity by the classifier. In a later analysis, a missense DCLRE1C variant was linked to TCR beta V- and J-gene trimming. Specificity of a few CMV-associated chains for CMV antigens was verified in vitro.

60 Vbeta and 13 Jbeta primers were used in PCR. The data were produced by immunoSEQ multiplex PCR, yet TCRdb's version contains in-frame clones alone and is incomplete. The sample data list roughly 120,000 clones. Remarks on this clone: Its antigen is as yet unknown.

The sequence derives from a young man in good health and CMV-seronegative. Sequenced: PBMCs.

Here the CDR3 reads CASSLGPGQGGYEQYF. CDR3 DNA sequence: TGTGCCAGCAGCTTAGGACCGGGACAGGGCGGCTACGAGCAGTACTTC. The chain employs TRBV7-6 and TRBJ2-7; TRBD1 agrees at 9 bases. The trim removed 1 base at V and 3 bases at J, leaving 7 bases unmatched. Germline CDR1 SGHVS, CDR2 FNYEAQ. The CDR3 is 16 amino acids.